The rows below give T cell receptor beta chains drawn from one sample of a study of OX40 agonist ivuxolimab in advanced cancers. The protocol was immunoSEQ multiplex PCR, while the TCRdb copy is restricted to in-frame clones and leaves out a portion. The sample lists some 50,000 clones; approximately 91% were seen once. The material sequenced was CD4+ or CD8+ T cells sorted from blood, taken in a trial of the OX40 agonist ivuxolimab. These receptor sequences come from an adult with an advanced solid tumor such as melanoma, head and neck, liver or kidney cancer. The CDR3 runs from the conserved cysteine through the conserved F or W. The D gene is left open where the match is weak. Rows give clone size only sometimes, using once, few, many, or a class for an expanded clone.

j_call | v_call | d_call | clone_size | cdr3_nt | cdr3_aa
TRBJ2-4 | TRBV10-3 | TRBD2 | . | TGTGCCATGGCCTCTAGCGGGGGGGCCAAAAACATTCAGTACTTC | CAMASSGGAKNIQYF
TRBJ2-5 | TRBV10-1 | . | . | TGCGCCAGCAGTGAAAGAATAAGGGGTACCCAGTACTTC | CASSERIRGTQYF
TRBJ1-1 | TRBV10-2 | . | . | TGCGCCAGCAGTGAGTCGAGGCCAGGCCTCGGCACGGCGAACACTGAAGCTTTCTTT | CASSESRPGLGTANTEAFF
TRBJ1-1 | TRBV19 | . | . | TGTGCCAGTAGTATAAGTCGGCGAGAAGCTTTCTTT | CASSISRREAFF
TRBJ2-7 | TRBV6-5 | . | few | TGTGCCAGCAGTTACTCGGAGCGTAGGTACGAGCAGTACTTC | CASSYSERRYEQYF
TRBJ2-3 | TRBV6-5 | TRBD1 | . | TGTGCCAGCAGGATCAGGGGGCAGAACACAGATACGCAGTATTTT | CASRIRGQNTDTQYF
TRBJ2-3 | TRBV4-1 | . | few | TGCGCCAGCAGCCCGACAGGACAGAACACAGATACGCAGTATTTT | CASSPTGQNTDTQYF
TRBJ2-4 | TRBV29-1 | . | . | TGCAGCGTCCGTGGGGTTGGGCAGGGGGCCAAAAACATTCAGTACTTC | CSVRGVGQGAKNIQYF
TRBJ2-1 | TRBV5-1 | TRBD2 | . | TGCGCCAGCAGCTTGGAATCCCAGCGCGGGGGTGAGCAGTTCTTC | CASSLESQRGGEQFF
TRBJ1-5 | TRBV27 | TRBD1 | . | TGTGCCAGCGGGGGACAGGGGGCTGGCAATCAGCCCCAGCATTTT | CASGGQGAGNQPQHF
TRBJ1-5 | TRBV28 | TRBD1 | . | TGTGCCAGCAGTAGCCGGGACAGGGGGCGTAATTGGAATCAGCCCCAGCATTTT | CASSSRDRGRNWNQPQHF
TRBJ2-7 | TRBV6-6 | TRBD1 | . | TGTGCCAGCAGTCCCCGGACAGGGGGCCTCGAGCAGTACTTC | CASSPRTGGLEQYF
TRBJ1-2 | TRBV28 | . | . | TGTGCCAGCACCGCGGTAGTTGGTGGCTACACCTTC | CASTAVVGGYTF
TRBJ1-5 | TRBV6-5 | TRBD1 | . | TGTGCCAGCAGCCGAGGGGGCTCCAATCAGCCCCAGCATTTT | CASSRGGSNQPQHF
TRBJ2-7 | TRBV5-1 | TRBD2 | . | TGCGCCAGCAGCTTGGGCGGGGGGAGTATCTACGAGCAGTACTTC | CASSLGGGSIYEQYF
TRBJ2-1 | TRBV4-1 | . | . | TGCGCCAGCAGCCAAGAAGAACGGGGGCTTTACAATGAGCAGTTCTTC | CASSQEERGLYNEQFF
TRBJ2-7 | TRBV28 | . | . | TGTGCCAGCAGTTTAGGAACCTACGAGCAGTACTTC | CASSLGTYEQYF
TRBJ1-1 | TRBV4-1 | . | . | TGCGCCAGCAGCCATGGGACGGCGGGCACTGAAGCTTTCTTT | CASSHGTAGTEAFF
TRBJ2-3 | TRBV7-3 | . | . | TGTGCCAGCAGCTTCGGGAGCACAGATACGCAGTATTTT | CASSFGSTDTQYF
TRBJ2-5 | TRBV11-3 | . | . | TGTGCCAGCAGCTTAAGGGACTCCCCCTGGGAGACCCAGTACTTC | CASSLRDSPWETQYF
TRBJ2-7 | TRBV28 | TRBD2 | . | TGTGCCAGCAGGCGCAGCGGGAGCGCTCTCCACGAGCAGTACTTC | CASRRSGSALHEQYF
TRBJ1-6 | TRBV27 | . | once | TGTGCCAGCAGTTTAGTACAGGGAAGTTCACCCCTCCACTTT | CASSLVQGSSPLHF
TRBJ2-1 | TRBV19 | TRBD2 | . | TGTGCCAGTAGTAGACTAGCGGGAGCAGGGGGTGAGCAGTTCTTC | CASSRLAGAGGEQFF
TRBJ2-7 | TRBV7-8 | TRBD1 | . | TGTGCCAGCAGCTCGCGGCCGGGACAGGGGGCCTACGAGCAGTACTTC | CASSSRPGQGAYEQYF
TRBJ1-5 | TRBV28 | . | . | TGTGCCAGCACCCGACGGGGGGGAGGTCAGCCCCAGCATTTT | CASTRRGGGQPQHF
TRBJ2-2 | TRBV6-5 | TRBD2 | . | TGTGCCAGCATCCCCCGGGGGGGTATCACCGGGGAGCTGTTTTTT | CASIPRGGITGELFF
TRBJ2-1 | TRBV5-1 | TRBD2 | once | TGCGCCAGCAGCACGACTAGCGGGACCTACAATGAGCAGTTCTTC | CASSTTSGTYNEQFF
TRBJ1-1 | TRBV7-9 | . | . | TGTGCCAGCAGCTTAAGAGGGCGGGCGAACACTGAAGCTTTCTTT | CASSLRGRANTEAFF
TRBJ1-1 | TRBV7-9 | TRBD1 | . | TGTGCCAGCAGCTTGACAGGGGTGAGCACTGAAGCTTTCTTT | CASSLTGVSTEAFF